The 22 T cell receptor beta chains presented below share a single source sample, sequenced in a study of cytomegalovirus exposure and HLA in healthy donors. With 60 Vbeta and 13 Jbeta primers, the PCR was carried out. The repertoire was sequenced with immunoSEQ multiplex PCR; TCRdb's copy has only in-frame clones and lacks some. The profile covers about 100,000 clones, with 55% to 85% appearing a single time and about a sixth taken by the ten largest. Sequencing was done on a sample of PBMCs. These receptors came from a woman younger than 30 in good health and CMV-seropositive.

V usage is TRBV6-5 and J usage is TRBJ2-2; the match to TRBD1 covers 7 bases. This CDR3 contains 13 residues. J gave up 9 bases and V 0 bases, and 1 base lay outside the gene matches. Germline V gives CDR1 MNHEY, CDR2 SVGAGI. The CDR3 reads CASSYSRGRELFF. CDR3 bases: TGTGCCAGCAGTTACTCGAGGGGGCGGGAGCTGTTTTTT.

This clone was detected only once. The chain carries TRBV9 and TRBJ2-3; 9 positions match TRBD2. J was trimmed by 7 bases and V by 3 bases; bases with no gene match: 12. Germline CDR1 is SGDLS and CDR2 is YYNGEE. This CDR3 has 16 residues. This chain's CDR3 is CASSAEGRGGPYTQYF. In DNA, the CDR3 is TGTGCCAGCAGCGCGGAGGGGCGGGGGGGCCCTTATACGCAGTATTTT.

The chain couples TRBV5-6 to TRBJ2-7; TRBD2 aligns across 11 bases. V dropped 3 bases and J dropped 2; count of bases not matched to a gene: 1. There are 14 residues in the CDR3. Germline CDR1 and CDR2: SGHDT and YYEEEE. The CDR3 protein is CASSSGLAAYEQYF. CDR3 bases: TGTGCCAGCAGCTCGGGACTAGCGGCCTACGAGCAGTACTTC.

The CDR3 DNA reads as TGTGCCAGCAGCGTAGGGGACAGGGCAAGGGGCTACACCTTC. Encoded protein: CASSVGDRARGYTF. This chain links TRBV9 with TRBJ1-2, with 9 bases identical to TRBD1. This CDR3 contains 14 residues. CDR1 and CDR2 (germline): SGDLS, YYNGEE. V lost 0 bases and J lost 8; bases outside the gene matches: 5.

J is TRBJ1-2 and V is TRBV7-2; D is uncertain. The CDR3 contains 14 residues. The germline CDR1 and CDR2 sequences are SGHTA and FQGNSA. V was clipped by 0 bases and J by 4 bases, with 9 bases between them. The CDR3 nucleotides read TGTGCCAGCAGCTTAGCAGGAGGTGGCTATGGCTACACCTTC. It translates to CASSLAGGGYGYTF.

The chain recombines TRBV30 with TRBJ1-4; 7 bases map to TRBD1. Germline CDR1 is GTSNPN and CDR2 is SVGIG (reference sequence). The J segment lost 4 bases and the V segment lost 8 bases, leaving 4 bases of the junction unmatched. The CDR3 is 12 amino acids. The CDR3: CAQGQLNEKLFF. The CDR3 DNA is TGTGCCCAGGGACAGCTTAATGAAAAACTGTTTTTT.

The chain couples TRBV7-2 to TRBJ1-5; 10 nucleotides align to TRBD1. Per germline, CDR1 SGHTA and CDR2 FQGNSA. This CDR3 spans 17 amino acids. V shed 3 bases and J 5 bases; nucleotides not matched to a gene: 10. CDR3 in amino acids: CASSLKPGTGVHQPQHF. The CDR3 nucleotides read TGTGCCAGCAGCTTGAAACCCGGGACAGGGGTGCATCAGCCCCAGCATTTT.

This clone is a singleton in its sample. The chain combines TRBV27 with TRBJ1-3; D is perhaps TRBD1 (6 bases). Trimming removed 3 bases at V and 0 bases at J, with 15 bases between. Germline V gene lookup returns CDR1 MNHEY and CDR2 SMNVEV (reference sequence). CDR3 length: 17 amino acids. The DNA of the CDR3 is TGTGCCAGCAGTTTGGTAGTCAGGGGACCCTCTGGAAACACCATATATTTT. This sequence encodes CASSLVVRGPSGNTIYF.

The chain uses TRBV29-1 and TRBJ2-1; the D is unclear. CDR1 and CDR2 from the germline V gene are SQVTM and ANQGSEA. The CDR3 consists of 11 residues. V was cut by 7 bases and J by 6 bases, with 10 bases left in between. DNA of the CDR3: TGCAGCGCCTATTACGGCAATGAGCAGTTCTTC. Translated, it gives CSAYYGNEQFF.

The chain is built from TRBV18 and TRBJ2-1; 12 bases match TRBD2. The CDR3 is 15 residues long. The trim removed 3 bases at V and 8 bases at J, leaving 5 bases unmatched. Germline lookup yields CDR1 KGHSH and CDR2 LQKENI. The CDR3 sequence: CASSPRLAGVDEQFF. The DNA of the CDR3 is TGTGCCAGCTCACCGAGACTAGCGGGAGTAGATGAGCAGTTCTTC.

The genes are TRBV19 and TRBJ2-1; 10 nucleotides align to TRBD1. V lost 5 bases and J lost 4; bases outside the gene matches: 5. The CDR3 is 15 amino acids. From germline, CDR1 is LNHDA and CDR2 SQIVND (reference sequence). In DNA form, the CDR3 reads TGTGCCAGTAGTCTTAGGACAGGGGGGTACAATGAGCAGTTCTTC. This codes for CASSLRTGGYNEQFF.

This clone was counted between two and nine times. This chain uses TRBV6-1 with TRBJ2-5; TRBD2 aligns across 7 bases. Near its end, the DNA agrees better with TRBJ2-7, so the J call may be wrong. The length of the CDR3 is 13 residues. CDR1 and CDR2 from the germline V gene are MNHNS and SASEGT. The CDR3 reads CASTGRGLDEQYF. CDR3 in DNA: TGTGCCAGCACTGGGAGGGGACTCGACGAGCAGTACTTC.

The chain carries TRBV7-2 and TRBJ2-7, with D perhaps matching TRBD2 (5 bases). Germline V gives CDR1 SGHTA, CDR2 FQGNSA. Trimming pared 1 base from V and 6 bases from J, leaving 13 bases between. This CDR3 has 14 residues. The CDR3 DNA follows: TGTGCCAGCAGCTTAGGGCTAGCCCTGGGCGAGCAGTACTTC. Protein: CASSLGLALGEQYF.

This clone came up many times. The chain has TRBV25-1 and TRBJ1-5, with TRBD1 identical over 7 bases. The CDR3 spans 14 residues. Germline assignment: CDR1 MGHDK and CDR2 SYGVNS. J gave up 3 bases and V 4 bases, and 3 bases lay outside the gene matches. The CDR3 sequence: CASSAGTANQPQHF. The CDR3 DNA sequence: TGTGCCAGCAGTGCGGGGACAGCCAATCAGCCCCAGCATTTT.

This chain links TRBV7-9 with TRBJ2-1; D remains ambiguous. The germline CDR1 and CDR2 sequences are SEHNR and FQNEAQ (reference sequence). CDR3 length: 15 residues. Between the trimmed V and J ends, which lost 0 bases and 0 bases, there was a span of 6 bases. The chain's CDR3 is CASSLAASSYNEQFF. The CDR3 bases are TGTGCCAGCAGCTTAGCGGCCAGCTCCTACAATGAGCAGTTCTTC.

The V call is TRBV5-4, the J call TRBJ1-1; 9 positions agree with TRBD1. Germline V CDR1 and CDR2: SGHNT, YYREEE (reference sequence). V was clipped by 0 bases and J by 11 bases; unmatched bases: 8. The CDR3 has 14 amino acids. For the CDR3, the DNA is TGTGCCAGCAGCTTGGGGACAGGGGCAAAGTGGGCTTTCTTT. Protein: CASSLGTGAKWAFF.

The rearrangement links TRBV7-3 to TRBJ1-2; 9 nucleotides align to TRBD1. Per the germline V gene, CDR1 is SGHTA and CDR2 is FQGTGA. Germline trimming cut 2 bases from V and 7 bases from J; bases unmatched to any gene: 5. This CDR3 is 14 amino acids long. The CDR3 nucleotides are TGTGCCAGCAGCTTATCAGGGACAGGGAGTGGCTACACCTTC. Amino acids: CASSLSGTGSGYTF.

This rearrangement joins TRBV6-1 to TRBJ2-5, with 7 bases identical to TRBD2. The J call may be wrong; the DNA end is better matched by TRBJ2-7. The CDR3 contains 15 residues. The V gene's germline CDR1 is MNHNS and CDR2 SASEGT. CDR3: CASSLTPGGTYEQYF. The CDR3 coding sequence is TGTGCCAGCAGTCTGACGCCGGGGGGAACCTACGAGCAGTACTTC.

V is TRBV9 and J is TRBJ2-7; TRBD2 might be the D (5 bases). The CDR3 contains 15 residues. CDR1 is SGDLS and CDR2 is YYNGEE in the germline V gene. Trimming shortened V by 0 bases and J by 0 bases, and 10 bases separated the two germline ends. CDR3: CASSVVAGGSYEQYF. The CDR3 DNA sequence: TGTGCCAGCAGCGTAGTGGCGGGCGGCTCCTACGAGCAGTACTTC.

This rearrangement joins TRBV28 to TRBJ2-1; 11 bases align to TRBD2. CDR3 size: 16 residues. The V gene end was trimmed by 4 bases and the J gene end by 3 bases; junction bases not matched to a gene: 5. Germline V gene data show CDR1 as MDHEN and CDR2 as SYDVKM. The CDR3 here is CASSSSSGGNYNEQFF. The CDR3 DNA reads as TGTGCCAGCAGTTCATCTAGCGGGGGGAACTACAATGAGCAGTTCTTC.

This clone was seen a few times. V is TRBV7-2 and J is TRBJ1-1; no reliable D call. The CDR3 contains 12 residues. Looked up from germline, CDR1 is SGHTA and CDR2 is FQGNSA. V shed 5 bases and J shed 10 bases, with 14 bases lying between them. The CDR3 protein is CASSPLDEGAFF. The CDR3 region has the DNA TGTGCCAGCAGCCCCCTAGATGAGGGAGCTTTCTTT.

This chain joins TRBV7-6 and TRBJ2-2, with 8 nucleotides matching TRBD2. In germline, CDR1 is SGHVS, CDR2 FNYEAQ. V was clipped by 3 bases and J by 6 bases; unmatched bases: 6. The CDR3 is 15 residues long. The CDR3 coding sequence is TGTGCCAGCAGCTTCCAGCGGGAGATCGCCGGGGAGCTGTTTTTT. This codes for CASSFQREIAGELFF.